This TCR beta chain was recovered during a study of T cells after yellow fever vaccination. In TCRdb, the 5' RACE reads were re-called with MiXCR into one record per CDR3 protein. The sample contains some 340,000 distinct CDR3 sequences, about 4% of which appear only once. Findings and caveats of the study: Re-detected after boosting: most primary clones, around 96% of CD4 and about 90% of CD8.

To note about this clonotype: Its target is not known.

The receptor's source is a man younger than 30 who received the YFV17D yellow fever vaccine. Sample: PBMCs, taken 5 days after the yellow fever booster vaccination.

The CDR3 loop is CASSFQDRGILGGETQYF. CDR3 nucleotide sequence: TGCGCCAGCAGCTTTCAAGACAGGGGCATCTTGGGGGGTGAGACCCAGTACTTC. The gene calls are TRBV5-1 and TRBJ2-5; 8 nucleotides agree with TRBD1. Germline CDR1 reads SGHRS; CDR2 reads YFSETQ. This CDR3 is 18 amino acids long. Trimming cost V 2 bases and J 5 bases; bases outside gene matches: 17. The full variable domain, its missing parts supplied by reference TRBV5-1 and TRBJ2-5, is KAGVTQTPRYLIKTRGQQVTLSCSPISGHRSVSWYQQTPGQGLQFLFEYFSETQRNKGNFPGRFSGRQFSNSRSEMNVSTLELGDSALYLCASSFQDRGILGGETQYFGPGTRLLVL.